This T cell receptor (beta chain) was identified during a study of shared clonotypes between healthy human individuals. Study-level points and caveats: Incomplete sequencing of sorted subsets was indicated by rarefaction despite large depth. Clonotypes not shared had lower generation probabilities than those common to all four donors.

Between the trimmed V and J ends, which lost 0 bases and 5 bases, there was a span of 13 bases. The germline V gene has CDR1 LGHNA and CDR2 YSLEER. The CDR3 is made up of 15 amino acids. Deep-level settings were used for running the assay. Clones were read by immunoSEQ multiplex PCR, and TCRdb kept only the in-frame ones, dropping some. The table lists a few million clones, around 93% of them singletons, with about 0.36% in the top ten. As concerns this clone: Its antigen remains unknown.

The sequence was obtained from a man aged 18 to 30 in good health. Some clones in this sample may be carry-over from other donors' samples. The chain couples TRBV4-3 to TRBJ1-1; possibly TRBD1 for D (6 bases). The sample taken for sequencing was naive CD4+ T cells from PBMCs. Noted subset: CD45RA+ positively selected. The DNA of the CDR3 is TGCGCCAGCAGCCAAGATCGCGGGGGGCGGACTGAAGCTTTCTTT. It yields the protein CASSQDRGGRTEAFF.